This T cell receptor beta chain was identified during a study of cytomegalovirus exposure and HLA in healthy donors. The V and J ends lost 6 bases and 8 bases, in that order; junction bases with no gene match: 14. The CDR3 spans 15 residues. CDR1 is SGHNT, CDR2 YYREEE, per germline (reference sequence). Healthy bone marrow donors made up the donor group. In the PCR, 60 Vbeta and 13 Jbeta primers were used. Produced via immunoSEQ multiplex PCR; TCRdb's table is partial and in-frame only. Of 85,000 to 95,000 clones in the sample, under 9% were seen once. Study observations and caveats: Later analysis identified a missense DCLRE1C variant that was linked to TCR beta V- and J-gene trimming.

A few counts support this clone. What it binds is not known. The sample was PBMCs. The TCR originated in a man aged 50 to 59 in good health and CMV-seronegative. This chain connects TRBV5-4 to TRBJ2-1, with 7 bases aligning to TRBD1. CDR3 sequence reads: CASTLSGQLGDEQFF. Here the CDR3 DNA reads TGTGCCAGCACCCTATCGGGACAGTTAGGGGATGAGCAGTTCTTC.